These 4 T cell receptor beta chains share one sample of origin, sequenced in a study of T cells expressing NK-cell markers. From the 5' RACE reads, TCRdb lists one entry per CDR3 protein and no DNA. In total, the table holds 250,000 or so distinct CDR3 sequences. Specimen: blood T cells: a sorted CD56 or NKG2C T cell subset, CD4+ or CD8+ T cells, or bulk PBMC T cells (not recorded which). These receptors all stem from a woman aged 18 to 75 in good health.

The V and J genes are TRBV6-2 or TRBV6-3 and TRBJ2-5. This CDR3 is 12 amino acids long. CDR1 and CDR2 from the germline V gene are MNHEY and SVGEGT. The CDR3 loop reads CASRHLGETQYF.

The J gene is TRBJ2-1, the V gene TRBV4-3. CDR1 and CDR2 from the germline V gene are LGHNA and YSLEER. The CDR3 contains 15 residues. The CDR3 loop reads CASSQEGTLYNEQFF.

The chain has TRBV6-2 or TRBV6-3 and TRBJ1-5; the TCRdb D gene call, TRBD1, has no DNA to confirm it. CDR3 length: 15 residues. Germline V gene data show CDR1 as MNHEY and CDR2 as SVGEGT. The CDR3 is CASRFTGDSNQPQHF.

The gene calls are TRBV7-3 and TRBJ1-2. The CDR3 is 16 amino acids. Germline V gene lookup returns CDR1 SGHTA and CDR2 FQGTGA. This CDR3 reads CASSLMSTIGVDGYTF.